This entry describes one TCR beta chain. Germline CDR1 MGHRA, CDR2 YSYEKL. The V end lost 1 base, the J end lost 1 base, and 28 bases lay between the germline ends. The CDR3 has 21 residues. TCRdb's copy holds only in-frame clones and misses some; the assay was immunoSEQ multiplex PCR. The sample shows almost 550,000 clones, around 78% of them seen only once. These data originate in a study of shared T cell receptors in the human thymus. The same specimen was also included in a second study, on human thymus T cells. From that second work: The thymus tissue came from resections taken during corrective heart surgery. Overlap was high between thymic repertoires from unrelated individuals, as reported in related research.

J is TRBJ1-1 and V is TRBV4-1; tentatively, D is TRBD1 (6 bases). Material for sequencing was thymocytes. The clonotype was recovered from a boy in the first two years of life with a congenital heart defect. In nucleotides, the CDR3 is TGCGCCAGCAGCCAAGTAGGGTCACCGGGACAAGGATACATGGGGAACACTGAAGCTTTCTTT. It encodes CASSQVGSPGQGYMGNTEAFF.